This T cell receptor (beta chain) was sequenced for a study of T-cell reconstitution after alpha-beta-depleted transplantation in children (dated by TCRdb to 2016 to 2018). About the study as a whole: The study quantitatively tracked T-cell immune reconstitution after TCRalphabeta/CD19-depleted allogeneic hematopoietic cell transplantation in children using TCR repertoire profiling.

The intended sense of this specimen's treatment or condition label: allogeneic hematopoietic cell transplantation with graft depleted of TCRalphabeta T cells and CD19 B cells. The children who served as transplant recipients had been given grafts of TCRalphabeta/CD19-depleted allogeneic hematopoietic cells. The library was made by PCR. Sequencing relied on an Illumina HiSeq 2500. TCR libraries were prepared with molecular barcoding, using unique molecular identifiers to normalize TCRbeta repertoire quantification. TCRdb handled the public reads itself, with Q25 trimming in fastp and clone calling in MiXCR, and kept productive beta chains. Records with the same CDR3 protein are collapsed into one entry carrying the most frequent genes and DNA. Recorded for this sample are around 670,000 distinct CDR3 sequences; about an eighth of them occurred a single time. The ten largest clones represent around 0.79% of the sample.

This clonotype has a count of ten or more. What this receptor recognizes is not known. Base quality data are lacking; no much larger clone is found one base away. The investigation overall reported the following: In some patients, high TCRbeta diversity at day 60 was attributed to recipient T cells and intrathymic progenitors that had survived conditioning. The frequencies of hyperexpanded clones fell over the following months, and after one year, T-cell counts and TCRbeta diversity were mostly attributed to newly produced T cells. The apparently early alphabetaT-cell count recovery about two months after transplant was reportedly dependent on only several hundred rapidly expanded clones derived from non-depleted graft cells.

The germline V gene (reference sequence) sets CDR1 to LNHNV and CDR2 to YYDKDF. Trimming removed 0 bases from V and 7 bases from J; the gene matches leave 5 bases unexplained. Inclusive of the bounding cysteine and phenylalanine, the CDR3 is 15 residues long. The read is trimmed to its CDR3 DNA, 45 bases read in frame from base 1. This sequence uses TRBV15 and TRBJ1-1; 10 central bases correspond to TRBD1. The clonotype was recovered from a girl between 2 and 10 years old with congenital amegakaryocytic thrombocytopenia, due to receive a stem cell transplant. The sample was PBMCs, taken before TCRalphabeta/CD19-depleted stem cell transplant. The CDR3 region reads CATSRELGTGDEAFF. The sequenced DNA: TGTGCCACCAGCAGAGAGCTCGGGACAGGGGATGAAGCTTTCTTT.